This TCR beta chain was sequenced in a study of cytomegalovirus exposure and HLA in healthy donors. Findings of the study overall: Researchers reportedly found TCR beta sequences accurately predicted most subjects' HLA-A and HLA-B alleles.

The length of the CDR3 is 17 residues. Trimming cost V 5 bases and J 6 bases; bases outside gene matches: 18. CDR1 is MNHNS, CDR2 SASEGT, per germline. Details on this clone: No antigen is known for it.

Despite likely unrecorded immune exposures, the donors were nominally healthy at the time of sampling. It was with 60 Vbeta and 13 Jbeta primers that the PCR ran. Assay: immunoSEQ multiplex PCR; the TCRdb copy retains only in-frame clones and omits some. The sample records around 96,000 clones, roughly 80% being singletons. The V gene is TRBV6-1, the J gene TRBJ1-2, with 7 bases identical to TRBD1. Sequencing input: PBMCs. This receptor was taken from a man younger than 45 in good health and CMV-seropositive. In DNA form, the CDR3 reads TGTGCCAGCAGTAAAGAAGAGACAGGGATTCGGGGTGATGGCTACACCTTC. This translates into CASSKEETGIRGDGYTF.